This TCR beta chain was found in a study of blood T cells in healthy people across ages. Study-level findings and limits: PBMCs that were unsorted prevented a conclusive naive versus antigen-experienced comparison.

Worth noting for this clonotype: Antigen specificity is unknown.

A second PCR of about 6 to 11 cycles used a sample-barcoded 5' primer and a J-beta primer mix. A minimum of 2.5 million CDR3-containing paired-end reads was obtained for each sample. MiXCR, run by TCRdb on the 5' RACE reads, gives a single entry per CDR3 protein. The sample includes some 730,000 distinct CDR3 sequences, roughly 20% of them seen just once. Sequencing input: blood. This sequence was found in a man in his sixties or seventies in good health.

The CDR3, as DNA: TGCGCCAGCAGTGGGACAGGGGCCGGCGAGCAGTACTTC. This codes for CASSGTGAGEQYF. The chain employs TRBV10-2 and TRBJ2-7, with 9 positions matching TRBD1. This CDR3 is 13 amino acids long. Germline CDR1 WSHSY, CDR2 SAAADI. The J segment lost 6 bases and the V segment lost 4 bases, leaving 4 bases of the junction unmatched.